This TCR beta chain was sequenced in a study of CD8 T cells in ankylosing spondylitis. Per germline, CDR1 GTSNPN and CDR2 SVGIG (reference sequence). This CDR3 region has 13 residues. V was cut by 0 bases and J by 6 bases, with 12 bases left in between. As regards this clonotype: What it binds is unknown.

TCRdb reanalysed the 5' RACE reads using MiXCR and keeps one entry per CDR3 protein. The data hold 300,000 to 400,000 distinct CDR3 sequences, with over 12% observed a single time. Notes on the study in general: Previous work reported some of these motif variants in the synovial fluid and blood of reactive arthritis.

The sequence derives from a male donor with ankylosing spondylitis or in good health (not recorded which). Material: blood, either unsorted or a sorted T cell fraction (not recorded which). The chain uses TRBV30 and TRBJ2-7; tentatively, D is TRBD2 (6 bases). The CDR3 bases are TGTGCCTGGAGTGTAGACGGGAGCGGCGAGCAGTACTTC. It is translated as CAWSVDGSGEQYF.